Listed here are 26 T cell receptor beta chains from one sample, sequenced in a study of T cells expressing NK-cell markers. From its re-call of the 5' RACE reads, TCRdb lists each CDR3 protein once, without DNA. Here the sample table reports approximately 440,000 distinct CDR3 sequences. The sample consisted of blood T cells: a sorted CD56 or NKG2C T cell subset, CD4+ or CD8+ T cells, or bulk PBMC T cells (not recorded which). These receptor sequences come from a woman between 50 and 59 years old in good health.

The chain employs TRBV5-1 and TRBJ2-7; TCRdb gives TRBD2 as the D gene, but with no DNA this cannot be confirmed. This CDR3 is built from 19 residues. CDR1 is SGHRS and CDR2 is YFSETQ in the germline V gene. CDR3 sequence reads: CASSLIPGLAGAFFPEQYF. The complete variable domain, with remaining parts taken from reference TRBV5-1 and TRBJ2-7, reads KAGVTQTPRYLIKTRGQQVTLSCSPISGHRSVSWYQQTPGQGLQFLFEYFSETQRNKGNFPGRFSGRQFSNSRSEMNVSTLELGDSALYLCASSLIPGLAGAFFPEQYFGPGTRLTVT.

The chain links TRBV11-2 to TRBJ2-3. The germline V gene has CDR1 SGHAT and CDR2 FQNNGV. The CDR3 is made up of 11 amino acids. CDR3 residues: CASSLDLTQYF.

J is TRBJ2-1 and V is TRBV20-1. CDR3 size: 12 residues. The V gene's germline CDR1 is DFQATT and CDR2 SNEGSKA (reference sequence). The chain's CDR3 is CSARKESTEQFF.

The rearrangement uses TRBV19 and TRBJ2-5; the D gene TCRdb calls, TRBD2, cannot be checked with no DNA. The CDR3 length is 15 residues. CDR1 and CDR2 from the germline V gene are LNHDA and SQIVND (reference sequence). This CDR3 is CASSRTSSPQETQYF.

V and J are TRBV9 and TRBJ2-2; with no DNA, the TCRdb D assignment of TRBD1 cannot be verified. The CDR3 covers 15 residues. Germline V gene data show CDR1 as SGDLS and CDR2 as YYNGEE. The CDR3 sequence is CASSEGVSTTGELFF.

This rearrangement joins TRBV24-1 to TRBJ2-2; as DNA is missing, the TRBD1 call by TCRdb cannot be tested. Germline-derived CDR1 and CDR2 are KGHDR and SFDVKD. CDR3 length: 13 residues. This chain's CDR3 is CATRSLGAGELFF.

The V gene is TRBV24-1, the J gene TRBJ2-1; there is no DNA to check the TCRdb D call of TRBD2. The germline V gene has CDR1 KGHDR and CDR2 SFDVKD. The CDR3 spans 15 residues. CDR3 protein: CATSSPGLAARGQFF.

This sequence joins TRBV12-3 or TRBV12-4 and TRBJ2-2; TCRdb reports TRBD2, a call that lacks DNA to check it against. The CDR3 loop spans 20 amino acids. CDR3 region: CASSLGRTSGRAVNTGELFF.

This rearrangement joins TRBV6-2 or TRBV6-3 to TRBJ1-5; the D call of TRBD1 rests on TCRdb alone, since no DNA is present to check it. The CDR3 spans 13 residues. Looked up from germline, CDR1 is MNHEY and CDR2 is SVGEGT. The CDR3 here is CASRDRDDQPQHF.

The gene calls are TRBV20-1 and TRBJ2-7; no DNA is available, so the TRBD1 call from TCRdb remains unchecked. This CDR3 region has 16 residues. CDR1 and CDR2 (germline): DFQATT, SNEGSKA (reference sequence). This CDR3 is CSARDLGRQGGYEQYF.

The CDR3 spells CASSQDQLAGGSKNIQYF. This rearrangement joins TRBV4-2 to TRBJ2-4; TCRdb's D call of TRBD2 is untestable without DNA. Looked up from germline, CDR1 is LGHNA and CDR2 is YNFKEQ. The CDR3 is 18 residues long.

The chain recombines TRBV28 with TRBJ2-1; without DNA, the TCRdb call of TRBD2 cannot be checked. Germline-derived CDR1 and CDR2 are MDHEN and SYDVKM. The CDR3 sequence is 16 residues long. CDR3 region: CASSPGTSGLHNEQFF.

The chain is built from TRBV20-1 and TRBJ2-1; TCRdb names TRBD2, which stays unverified in the absence of DNA. The CDR3 is 13 residues long. The germline V gene encodes CDR1 DFQATT and CDR2 SNEGSKA (reference sequence). This CDR3 is CSADKGLVNEQFF.

This chain uses TRBV7-9 with TRBJ1-1; with no DNA, the TCRdb D assignment of TRBD1 cannot be verified. The germline V gene encodes CDR1 SEHNR and CDR2 FQNEAQ (reference sequence). CDR3 length: 21 amino acids. This chain's CDR3 is CASSLALGGGELRTLNTEAFF.

The genes are TRBV20-1 and TRBJ2-3; TCRdb lists TRBD1, though no DNA is available to test this call. Germline CDR1 is DFQATT and CDR2 is SNEGSKA (reference sequence). The CDR3 sequence is 14 residues long. The CDR3 protein is CSAPGQGGSDTQYF.

The rearrangement links TRBV29-1 to TRBJ1-3. From germline, CDR1 is SQVTM and CDR2 ANQGSEA. The length of the CDR3 is 13 residues. The CDR3 here is CSVGQSSGNTIYF.

J is TRBJ2-2 and V is TRBV29-1; no DNA is available, so the TRBD1 call from TCRdb remains unchecked. Germline V CDR1 and CDR2: SQVTM, ANQGSEA. CDR3 length: 14 amino acids. The CDR3 protein is CSVGQGLNTGELFF.

The chain is built from TRBV25-1 and TRBJ1-2. Germline V gene data show CDR1 as MGHDK and CDR2 as SYGVNS. There are 12 residues in the CDR3. This CDR3 reads CASSEFPDGYTF.

V is TRBV30 and J is TRBJ2-6. The CDR3 is made up of 15 amino acids. Germline CDR1 reads GTSNPN; CDR2 reads SVGIG (reference sequence). The CDR3 reads CAWSNSDSGANVLTF. Based on the CDR3 plus reference TRBV30 and TRBJ2-6, the full variable domain is SQTIHQWPATLVQPVGSPLSLECTVEGTSNPNLYWYRQAAGRGLQLLFYSVGIGQISSEVPQNLSASRPQDRQFILSSKKLLLSDSGFYLCAWSNSDSGANVLTFGAGSRLTVL.

V usage is TRBV20-1 and J usage is TRBJ1-5; TCRdb selects TRBD1, and the lack of DNA leaves this call unchecked. Germline CDR1 DFQATT, CDR2 SNEGSKA (reference sequence). This CDR3 is 14 amino acids long. The CDR3: CSALQGALDQPQHF.

The J gene is TRBJ2-1, the V gene TRBV20-1; the D call from TCRdb, TRBD2, cannot be confirmed without DNA. The germline CDR1 and CDR2 sequences are DFQATT and SNEGSKA (reference sequence). CDR3 length equals 17 residues. CDR3: CSATFSSGASSYNEQFF.

V and J are TRBV3-1 and TRBJ1-2. The CDR3 runs 13 residues. Germline CDR1 is LGHDT and CDR2 is YNNKEL (reference sequence). CDR3 sequence reads: CASSHSGGDGYTF.

The chain has TRBV5-1 and TRBJ2-2; TCRdb designates TRBD2, a call that cannot be tested without DNA. This CDR3 spans 15 amino acids. Germline V gene sequence: CDR1 SGHRS, CDR2 YFSETQ. The CDR3 region is CASTPGAGETGELFF.

J is TRBJ2-1 and V is TRBV11-3; the D call of TRBD2 rests on TCRdb alone, since no DNA is present to check it. The length of the CDR3 is 15 residues. The germline CDR1 and CDR2 sequences are SGHNT and YENEEA. CDR3: CASSLEGSGGHEQFF.

The rearrangement joins TRBV11-2 to TRBJ2-2; TCRdb indicates TRBD2, and absent DNA this call remains unverified. This CDR3 is 17 amino acids long. The germline CDR1 and CDR2 sequences are SGHAT and FQNNGV. The CDR3: CASSPRGALGNTGELFF.

The V call is TRBV30, the J call TRBJ2-6; checking the TCRdb D call of TRBD1 is not possible without DNA. The CDR3 is 16 residues long. Germline lookup yields CDR1 GTSNPN and CDR2 SVGIG (reference sequence). The CDR3 sequence is CAWKGRMNSGANVLTF.